These 31 T cell receptor beta chains originate from one sample sequenced in a study of identical twins. TCRdb fed the 5' RACE reads into MiXCR, producing one record per CDR3 protein. The profile shows around 230,000 distinct CDR3 sequences, approximately 9% of them singletons. Sequencing was carried out using memory (CD45RO+) T cells sorted from blood. Receptors were obtained from a young woman in good health.

This clonotype was detected a few times. The chain has TRBV7-2 and TRBJ2-7, with 7 bases lining up with TRBD2. After removal of 7 bases from V and 0 bases from J, the junction contained 6 bases not matched to a gene. Germline V CDR1 and CDR2: SGHTA, FQGNSA. The CDR3 has 14 residues. CDR3 sequence (DNA): TGTGCCAGCAAAGCGGGGTTAAGCTCCTACGAGCAGTACTTC. It codes for CASKAGLSSYEQYF.

This clonotype was seen at least ten times. The chain couples TRBV2 to TRBJ2-1, with 7 bases identical to TRBD1. Germline CDR1 SNHLY, CDR2 FYNNEI. The CDR3 is 12 residues long. The V segment lost 6 bases and the J segment 6 bases; nucleotides outside the gene matches: 2. CDR3 nucleotides: TGTGCCAGCAGGAGGGGGCCCAATGAGCAGTTCTTC. As protein: CASRRGPNEQFF.

This clonotype was found a few times. This chain links TRBV7-9 with TRBJ2-7; D is perhaps TRBD2 (5 bases). CDR1 is SEHNR, CDR2 FQNEAQ, per germline (reference sequence). Trimming cost V 5 bases and J 3 bases, with 11 bases left between them. The CDR3 totals 13 residues. For the CDR3, the DNA is TGTGCCAGCAGCGCCCTTGGAGGCTACGAGCAGTACTTC. Amino acids: CASSALGGYEQYF.

The gene calls are TRBV12-5 and TRBJ2-1, with TRBD2 identical over 8 bases. Unmatched junction bases numbered 3, after V lost 5 bases and J lost 0 bases. Germline V gene lookup returns CDR1 LGHNT and CDR2 FRNRAP. The CDR3 length is 15 residues. The CDR3 DNA reads TGTGCTAGTGGTATAGCGGGAAGCTCCTACAATGAGCAGTTCTTC. It translates to CASGIAGSSYNEQFF.

This clonotype has a count of ten or more. The CDR3 DNA follows: TGTGCCAGCACGGACAGGGGAACCTACAATGAGCAGTTCTTC. As protein: CASTDRGTYNEQFF. The rearrangement uses TRBV12-3 or TRBV12-4 and TRBJ2-1; 9 bases agree with TRBD1. Trimming at V came to 7 bases and at J to 2 bases, leaving 3 bases not matched to a gene. CDR3 length equals 14 residues.

There are many counts of this clonotype. The V and J genes are TRBV7-8 and TRBJ1-4; D might be TRBD1 (5 bases). Germline-derived CDR1 and CDR2 are SGHVS and FQNEAQ. V lost 6 bases and J 10 bases, leaving 21 bases between the germline ends. The CDR3 covers 15 residues. CDR3 nucleotide sequence: TGTGCCAGCAGTTTTAGCCGGGAGGGGCTGGGAAAACTGTTTTTT. As protein: CASSFSREGLGKLFF.

This clonotype came up a few times. The chain uses TRBV10-3 and TRBJ2-3; a weak D match, TRBD2 (5 bases). Between the trimmed V and J ends, which lost 9 bases and 5 bases, there was a span of 12 bases. The germline V gene encodes CDR1 ENHRY and CDR2 SYGVKD. The CDR3 is made up of 12 amino acids. The CDR3 nucleotides are TGTGCCATAGGTCGAGGAGGAGATACGCAGTATTTT. Protein: CAIGRGGDTQYF.

The chain carries TRBV6-1 and TRBJ1-2; D is unclear. Germline CDR1 reads MNHNS; CDR2 reads SASEGT. This CDR3 is built from 13 residues. V was pared by 6 bases and J by 1 base, with 9 bases between. The CDR3 DNA follows: TGTGCCAGCAGGGGCACAGTTAACTATGGCTACACCTTC. Translated: CASRGTVNYGYTF.

This clonotype has a count of ten or more. The rearrangement uses TRBV5-1 and TRBJ2-4; D may be TRBD2 (7 bases). The CDR3 has 14 residues. CDR1 and CDR2 (germline): SGHRS, YFSETQ. The ends were cut back, 4 bases at V and 5 bases at J, with 13 bases in the middle. The CDR3 DNA reads TGCGCCAGCAGCCCCTGGGAGGGGGAAAACATTCAGTACTTC. It codes for CASSPWEGENIQYF.

This clonotype was counted many times. V and J are TRBV2 and TRBJ2-7; TRBD2 is a possible D gene (6 bases). The CDR3 spans 12 residues. CDR1 and CDR2 (germline): SNHLY, FYNNEI. V was clipped by 6 bases and J by 5 bases, with 11 bases between them. CDR3 region: CASRGGFHEQYF. CDR3 DNA sequence: TGTGCCAGCAGGGGAGGATTCCACGAGCAGTACTTC.

As regards this clonotype: Being one base from a much bigger clone, this may be a read error. The chain combines TRBV20-1 with TRBJ2-5, with 14 positions matching TRBD2. This CDR3 contains 15 residues. CDR1 and CDR2 (germline): DFQATT, SNEGSKA (reference sequence). CDR3 region: CCAKPPGTSGSAQYF. CDR3 DNA sequence: TGCTGTGCAAAACCCCCTGGGACTAGCGGGAGTGCCCAGTACTTC.

This clonotype appeared a few times. The J gene is TRBJ2-7, the V gene TRBV7-2; perhaps D is TRBD1 or TRBD2 (6 bases each). The V gene's germline CDR1 is SGHTA and CDR2 FQGNSA. Deletions cut 5 bases from V and 7 bases from J, with 21 bases between. CDR3 size: 15 residues. The CDR3 DNA reads TGTGCCAGCAGCCTGCGAAGTGGGGGGCCGACTGAGCAGTACTTC. It is translated as CASSLRSGGPTEQYF.

A few counts support this clonotype. The chain is built from TRBV4-3 and TRBJ2-1; D is perhaps TRBD2 (5 bases). The germline CDR1 and CDR2 sequences are LGHNA and YSLEER. Trimming removed 4 bases at V and 10 bases at J, with 23 bases between. CDR3 length: 16 amino acids. CDR3 protein: CASSRTLGNVRGEQFF. Written as DNA, the CDR3 is TGCGCCAGCAGCCGAACTTTGGGGAACGTTCGAGGGGAGCAGTTCTTC.

The rearrangement uses TRBV2 and TRBJ2-4; D is possibly TRBD2 (7 bases). The CDR3 length is 12 residues. V was cut by 7 bases and J by 7 bases, with 11 bases left in between. Germline values: CDR1 SNHLY, CDR2 FYNNEI. DNA of the CDR3: TGTGCCAGCAATGGGGGGGCGAACATTCAGTACTTC. Its protein product is CASNGGANIQYF.

The sample holds a few counts of this clonotype. The V gene is TRBV9, the J gene TRBJ1-4; 7 positions agree with TRBD1. J was trimmed by 7 bases and V by 3 bases; bases with no gene match: 6. The CDR3 sequence is 14 residues long. Germline loops: CDR1 SGDLS, CDR2 YYNGEE. CDR3 DNA: TGTGCCAGCAGCGAAGGGGGCACTGGTGAAAAACTGTTTTTT. It encodes CASSEGGTGEKLFF.

The sample holds a few counts of this clonotype. This chain joins TRBV2 and TRBJ2-2; 9 positions agree with TRBD2. The CDR3 is 16 amino acids. Trimming at V came to 0 bases and at J to 5 bases, leaving 4 bases not matched to a gene. Germline values: CDR1 SNHLY, CDR2 FYNNEI. The CDR3: CASSEALAGWTGELFF. Here the CDR3 DNA reads TGTGCCAGCAGTGAAGCGCTAGCGGGGTGGACCGGGGAGCTGTTTTTT.

The chain employs TRBV9 and TRBJ1-2; the D is unclear. CDR1 SGDLS and CDR2 YYNGEE come from the germline V gene. CDR3 length equals 15 residues. V lost 2 bases and J 0 bases, leaving 11 bases between the germline ends. The CDR3 DNA is TGTGCCAGCAGCGTTTCGACGCTTGCTAACTATGGCTACACCTTC. It codes for CASSVSTLANYGYTF.

The rearrangement uses TRBV3-1 and TRBJ1-5, with 12 bases lining up with TRBD1. Trimming cost V 3 bases and J 8 bases; bases outside gene matches: 2. The CDR3 is made up of 14 amino acids. Germline V gene sequence: CDR1 LGHDT, CDR2 YNNKEL (reference sequence). This chain's CDR3 is CASSQGTGGKPQHF. For the CDR3, the DNA is TGTGCCAGCAGCCAGGGGACAGGGGGCAAGCCCCAGCATTTT.

This clonotype was seen only a few times. The genes are TRBV19 and TRBJ1-1, with 7 bases aligning to TRBD1. This CDR3 comprises 14 residues. Germline V CDR1 and CDR2: LNHDA, SQIVND (reference sequence). V was pared by 8 bases and J by 3 bases, with 9 bases of the junction left unmatched. As DNA, the CDR3 is TGTGCCAGTGGACGGACAGGAGGACACACTGAAGCTTTCTTT. This encodes CASGRTGGHTEAFF. Supplemented by reference TRBV19 and TRBJ1-1, the full variable domain reads DGGITQSPKYLFRKEGQNVTLSCEQNLNHDAMYWYRQDPGQGLRLIYYSQIVNDFQKGDIAEGYSVSREKKESFPLTVTSAQKNPTAFYLCASGRTGGHTEAFFGQGTRLTVV.

This clonotype was picked up many times. V is TRBV12-3 or TRBV12-4 and J is TRBJ2-1; maybe TRBD2 (5 bases). V was trimmed by 1 base and J by 11 bases, leaving 12 bases between them. The CDR3 is made up of 13 amino acids. The CDR3 spells CASSLEGVTKQFF. DNA of the CDR3: TGTGCCAGCAGTTTAGAGGGAGTTACGAAGCAGTTCTTC.

The V gene is TRBV20-1, the J gene TRBJ2-3, with TRBD1 identical over 9 bases. CDR1 is DFQATT, CDR2 SNEGSKA, per germline (reference sequence). V lost 3 bases and J lost 0; bases outside the gene matches: 13. CDR3 length: 18 amino acids. The CDR3 DNA reads as TGCAGTGCTAGGGCCGGAGACAGGGGGAGATACAGCACAGATACGCAGTATTTT. It codes for CSARAGDRGRYSTDTQYF.

A few counts support this clonotype. The chain combines TRBV4-3 with TRBJ2-1, with 10 bases aligning to TRBD2. The CDR3 runs 15 residues. The V and J ends lost 1 base and 5 bases, in that order; junction bases with no gene match: 2. Looked up from germline, CDR1 is LGHNA and CDR2 is YSLEER. The CDR3 loop is CASSQGTSGHNEQFF. CDR3 coding DNA: TGCGCCAGCAGCCAAGGGACTAGCGGTCACAATGAGCAGTTCTTC.

This clonotype has a count of ten or more. The chain joins TRBV5-1 to TRBJ1-4, with TRBD1 as a possible D gene (5 bases). Trimming removed 0 bases at V and 8 bases at J, with 5 bases between. This CDR3 is built from 12 residues. The germline V gene encodes CDR1 SGHRS and CDR2 YFSETQ. CDR3 residues: CASSLAGEKLFF. For the CDR3, the DNA is TGCGCCAGCAGCTTGGCAGGGGAAAAACTGTTTTTT.

V gene TRBV3-1 combines with J gene TRBJ2-2; no definite D call. Trimming removed 4 bases from V and 1 base from J, with 10 bases in between. The CDR3 is made up of 15 amino acids. From germline, CDR1 is LGHDT and CDR2 YNNKEL (reference sequence). CDR3 residues: CASSPTPENTGELFF. The CDR3 nucleotides read TGTGCCAGCAGCCCTACTCCAGAGAACACCGGGGAGCTGTTTTTT.

This clonotype was picked up a small number of times. The rearrangement joins TRBV7-2 to TRBJ2-7; D is perhaps TRBD1 (6 bases). CDR3 length equals 13 residues. CDR1 is SGHTA and CDR2 is FQGNSA in the germline V gene. Trimming cost V 1 base and J 4 bases, with 8 bases left between them. The CDR3 DNA sequence: TGTGCCAGCAGCTTAGGGGGGCGATACGAGCAGTACTTC. It yields the protein CASSLGGRYEQYF.

V is TRBV5-1 and J is TRBJ2-1, with D perhaps assigned TRBD1 or TRBD2 (5 bases each). V was pared by 4 bases and J by 2 bases, with 13 bases between. The CDR3 is made up of 15 amino acids. Per the germline V gene, CDR1 is SGHRS and CDR2 is YFSETQ. The chain's CDR3 is CASSPRDGPYNEQFF. The DNA for the CDR3 is TGCGCCAGCAGCCCCCGGGACGGCCCCTACAATGAGCAGTTCTTC.

This clonotype was detected only a few times. This rearrangement joins TRBV6-5 to TRBJ2-1, with TRBD1 identical over 9 bases. CDR1 MNHEY and CDR2 SVGAGI come from the germline V gene. J was trimmed by 10 bases and V by 0 bases; bases with no gene match: 7. This CDR3 spans 15 amino acids. CDR3 region: CASSYSTGGLQEQFF. In DNA form, the CDR3 reads TGTGCCAGCAGTTACTCGACAGGGGGTCTTCAGGAGCAGTTCTTC.

The genes are TRBV4-1 and TRBJ2-3; D uncertain. With 2 bases removed from V and 0 bases from J, the gap between germline ends came to 3 bases. Germline V lookup: CDR1 MGHRA, CDR2 YSYEKL. This CDR3 has 13 amino acids. In nucleotides, the CDR3 is TGCGCCAGCAGCCAATTTAGCACAGATACGCAGTATTTT. Its translation: CASSQFSTDTQYF.

In its sample, this clonotype was seen many times. CDR3 sequence reads: CSLTSVTYNEQFF. CDR3 sequence (DNA): TGCAGTTTGACTAGCGTGACCTACAATGAGCAGTTCTTC. This chain joins TRBV20-1 and TRBJ2-1; 8 nucleotides agree with TRBD2. The ends lost 8 bases at V and 2 bases at J; junction bases unmatched: 5. This CDR3 is built from 13 residues. Germline V CDR1 and CDR2: DFQATT, SNEGSKA (reference sequence).

This clonotype was picked up many times. The chain is built from TRBV20-1 and TRBJ2-2; the D gene is possibly TRBD2 (5 bases). Germline CDR1 and CDR2: DFQATT and SNEGSKA (reference sequence). V dropped 1 base and J dropped 6 bases, with 6 bases sitting between them. The CDR3 spans 12 residues. The CDR3 DNA is TGCAGTGCTAGAGCCGGGGCCGGGGAGCTGTTTTTT. Its translation is CSARAGAGELFF.

This sequence joins TRBV7-2 and TRBJ1-2; 8 positions agree with TRBD1. The germline gives CDR1 SGHTA, CDR2 FQGNSA. The V gene end was trimmed by 5 bases and the J gene end by 2 bases; junction bases not matched to a gene: 10. The CDR3 is 16 amino acids. CDR3 sequence reads: CASSMGPRGRNYGYTF. For the CDR3, the DNA is TGTGCCAGCAGCATGGGACCCAGGGGGCGCAACTATGGCTACACCTTC. Supplemented by reference TRBV7-2 and TRBJ1-2, the full variable domain reads GAGVSQSPSNKVTEKGKDVELRCDPISGHTALYWYRQSLGQGLEFLIYFQGNSAPDKSGLPSDRFSAERTGGSVSTLTIQRTQQEDSAVYLCASSMGPRGRNYGYTFGSGTRLTVV.